The rows below give T cell receptor beta chains drawn from one sample of a study of a mutant IDH1 vaccine in newly diagnosed glioma. The table came from immunoSEQ multiplex PCR; TCRdb's copy has only in-frame clones and leaves some out. The data show over 40,000 clones, roughly nine tenths seen once. Their target antigens are unknown. The specimen was PBMCs, collected from a glioma patient whose treatment included an IDH1 peptide vaccine. The source of these receptors is a middle-aged man with glioma. Both conserved end residues are part of each CDR3. A D gene is named only where the DNA matches it firmly. Clone size is not always given. Where it is, it says once, few, many or a class for expanded clones.

CDR3 DNA	CDR3 protein	clone size	D gene	V gene	J gene
TGTGCCAGTGACAGGGGGGGCAATGAGCAGTTCTTC	CASDRGGNEQFF	.	TRBD1	TRBV19	TRBJ2-1
TGCGCCAGCAGCTGGGCCGTGACTAGCGGGAGAACCTACAATGAGCAGTTCTTC	CASSWAVTSGRTYNEQFF	.	TRBD2	TRBV5-1	TRBJ2-1
TGTGCCATCAGTGATGCAAGGTACGAGCAGTACTTC	CAISDARYEQYF	.	.	TRBV10-3	TRBJ2-7
TGCGCCAGCAGCCTCGGCGGGGACACATGGGATGAGCAGTTCTTC	CASSLGGDTWDEQFF	.	.	TRBV5-1	TRBJ2-1
TGTGCCAGCAGTCGGGGGGGCGGAGAGACCCAGTACTTC	CASSRGGGETQYF	.	TRBD2	TRBV7-7	TRBJ2-5
TGTGCCAGCAGCTTAGACTACAGGGATGATGGCTACACCTTC	CASSLDYRDDGYTF	.	.	TRBV7-9	TRBJ1-2
TGTGCCAGCAGGCAAGCGGGGGGGGTGATATATGAGCAGTTCTTC	CASRQAGGVIYEQFF	.	TRBD2	TRBV6-1	TRBJ2-1
TGTGCCAGCAGCTTTCTCCGGGAAAAACTGTTTTTT	CASSFLREKLFF	.	.	TRBV5-6	TRBJ1-4
TGTGCCAGCAGTCTCTACAGCGATCGGACTGAAGCTTTCTTT	CASSLYSDRTEAFF	.	.	TRBV28	TRBJ1-1
TGCAGCGCAAGACTAGATTCCTACGAGCAGTACTTC	CSARLDSYEQYF	.	.	TRBV29-1	TRBJ2-7
TGTGCCAGCAGTGACGGCCGGGGAAATGGCTACACCTTC	CASSDGRGNGYTF	.	.	TRBV6-4	TRBJ1-2
TGTGCTAGTGGTTTGGTACTGTCAGTCGGGAGGGTTGATGGTGTTACGCAGTATTTT	CASGLVLSVGRVDGVTQYF	once	TRBD2	TRBV12-5	TRBJ2-3
TGTGCTAGTGGTTCGGGACAGCCGAACACTGAAGCTTTCTTT	CASGSGQPNTEAFF	once	TRBD1	TRBV12-5	TRBJ1-1
TGTGCCAGCAGCCAACCAGGGGGGTTGTTCTACGAGCAGTACTTC	CASSQPGGLFYEQYF	.	.	TRBV14	TRBJ2-7
TGTGCCAGCAGCTTACTAGCGGGTAACACCGGGGAGCTGTTTTTT	CASSLLAGNTGELFF	.	TRBD2	TRBV5-6	TRBJ2-2
TGTGCCAGCTCCTCACCCCCTCAGGACCTCGCCCCCTTAGCCTACAATGAGCAGTTCTTC	CASSSPPQDLAPLAYNEQFF	.	.	TRBV21-1	TRBJ2-1
TGCGCCAGCAGCCTACTTTCTGGACAGACCTATGGCTACACCTTC	CASSLLSGQTYGYTF	.	.	TRBV4-1	TRBJ1-2
TGCGCCAGCAGCCAAGGTGTCGGGAGCTTGGGGAATGAGCAGTTCTTC	CASSQGVGSLGNEQFF	few	.	TRBV4-3	TRBJ2-1
TGCGCCAGCAGCCCCCGGATCGCGCACAATGAGCAGTTCTTC	CASSPRIAHNEQFF	.	.	TRBV5-1	TRBJ2-1
TGTGCCAGCAGCTTGGGAACTGAAGCTTTCTTT	CASSLGTEAFF	.	.	TRBV5-8	TRBJ1-1
TGTGCCAGCAGTGAAGCGGTATGGGGACCGGAGAACTATGGCTACACCTTC	CASSEAVWGPENYGYTF	.	.	TRBV6-1	TRBJ1-2
TGTGCCAGCAGCCTGAGGACGTCTCTAAACCACGAGCAGTACTTC	CASSLRTSLNHEQYF	.	.	TRBV5-6	TRBJ2-7
TGTGCCAGCTACGTCCCAGAGACCCAGTACTTC	CASYVPETQYF	.	.	TRBV7-3	TRBJ2-5
TGTGCCACCAGCAGAGATCTAGCGGGACCCTACGAGCAGTACTTC	CATSRDLAGPYEQYF	.	TRBD2	TRBV15	TRBJ2-7
TGTGCCAGCAGCCCCCCTAGCCGGTACAACACTGAAGCTTTCTTT	CASSPPSRYNTEAFF	.	.	TRBV5-6	TRBJ1-1
TGTGCCAGCAGCCAACCCCGGGACAGGGTCGGGGAGACCCAGTACTTC	CASSQPRDRVGETQYF	.	TRBD1	TRBV14	TRBJ2-5
TGTGCCAGCAGCAACGCGAGAATGCGCAATCCGACAGATACGCAGTATTTT	CASSNARMRNPTDTQYF	.	.	TRBV7-8	TRBJ2-3
TGTGCCAGCAGTTACAGACAGAACTATGGCTACACCTTC	CASSYRQNYGYTF	.	.	TRBV6-5	TRBJ1-2
TGTGCCAGCGGAACGGCTAGCGGGTACCAAGAGACCCAGTACTTC	CASGTASGYQETQYF	.	TRBD2	TRBV7-9	TRBJ2-5
TGTGCCAGCAGCCAAGATCAGGGGGCTGGGGCCAACGTCCTGACTTTC	CASSQDQGAGANVLTF	few	TRBD1	TRBV4-2	TRBJ2-6
TGTGCCAGCAGTGAGGGGTCGAGCTCTGGAAACACCATATATTTT	CASSEGSSSGNTIYF	.	.	TRBV6-1	TRBJ1-3
TGTGCCAGCAGTCGACCGGGACTAGCGGGACGCGAGCAGTACTTC	CASSRPGLAGREQYF	.	TRBD2	TRBV7-9	TRBJ2-7
TGTGCCAGCAGTCAATTCGGGGGACAGAACACCGGGGAGCTGTTTTTT	CASSQFGGQNTGELFF	.	.	TRBV7-3	TRBJ2-2
TGTGCCATCAGTACAGCCACCGGGGAGCTGTTTTTT	CAISTATGELFF	.	.	TRBV10-3	TRBJ2-2
TGTGCCAGCAGCCAAGTTTCCGATCCTCGGCAGTTCTTC	CASSQVSDPRQFF	.	.	TRBV4-2	TRBJ2-1